One and the same sample provided the 5 T cell receptor beta chains below, sequenced in a study of Tregs in tolerant kidney transplant recipients. Mixed chimerism was transient after nonmyeloablative marrow transplants from related graft donors. TCRdb keeps only in-frame clones here, not all; method: immunoSEQ multiplex PCR. The data hold tens of thousands of clones, with roughly 93% observed a single time. Sequenced material: CD4+ T cells from blood (PBMCs), taken 12 months after the transplant. Receptor source: a human patient who received a combined kidney and bone marrow transplant. The graft donor may have contributed some T cells.

The chain employs TRBV11-3 and TRBJ2-7, with D maybe TRBD2 (6 bases). Trimming removed 7 bases at V and 0 bases at J, with 19 bases between. The CDR3 covers 16 residues. The germline V gene has CDR1 SGHNT and CDR2 YENEEA. The CDR3 here is CASTHPTRRGSYEQYF. DNA of the CDR3: TGTGCCAGCACCCACCCGACTAGACGTGGCTCCTACGAGCAGTACTTC.

This rearrangement joins TRBV5-1 to TRBJ2-5, with D uncertain. The CDR3 has 16 residues. Germline V gene lookup returns CDR1 SGHRS and CDR2 YFSETQ. Between the trimmed V and J ends, which lost 0 bases and 1 base, there was a span of 13 bases. CDR3 sequence: CASSLALSGAQETQYF. CDR3 nucleotides: TGCGCCAGCAGCTTGGCGTTGTCAGGTGCCCAAGAGACCCAGTACTTC.

The chain has TRBV11-1 and TRBJ2-2, with a weak D call TRBD1 (5 bases). Deletions cut 2 bases from V and 2 bases from J, with 15 bases between. The CDR3 is 17 amino acids. Germline V gene lookup returns CDR1 SGHAT and CDR2 FQDESV (reference sequence). This CDR3 reads CASSLRHPGANTGELFF. In DNA form, the CDR3 reads TGTGCCAGCAGCTTACGGCATCCTGGGGCTAACACCGGGGAGCTGTTTTTT.

The chain joins TRBV18 to TRBJ2-3, with 7 bases lining up with TRBD1. CDR3 size: 16 residues. Germline loops: CDR1 KGHSH, CDR2 LQKENI. J lost 3 bases, V lost 3 bases, and 9 bases had no gene match. The DNA for the CDR3 is TGTGCCAGCTCACCTAGACAGGGCATAGAAACAGATACGCAGTATTTT. Protein: CASSPRQGIETDTQYF.

V gene TRBV5-5 combines with J gene TRBJ2-3; TRBD2 is a possible D gene (5 bases). Trimming stripped 2 bases from V and 2 bases from J, with 9 bases between. CDR1 is SGHKS, CDR2 YYEKEE, per germline (reference sequence). The CDR3 extends over 14 amino acids. The CDR3, as DNA: TGTGCCAGCAGCTTTGACTACCACACAGATACGCAGTATTTT. Its translation: CASSFDYHTDTQYF.